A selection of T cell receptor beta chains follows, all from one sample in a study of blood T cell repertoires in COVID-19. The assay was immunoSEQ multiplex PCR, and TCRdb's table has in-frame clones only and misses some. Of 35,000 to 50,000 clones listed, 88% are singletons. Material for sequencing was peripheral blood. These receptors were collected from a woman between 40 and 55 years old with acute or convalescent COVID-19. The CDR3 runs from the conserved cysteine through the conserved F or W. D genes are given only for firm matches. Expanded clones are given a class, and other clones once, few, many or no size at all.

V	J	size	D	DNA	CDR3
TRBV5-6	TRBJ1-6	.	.	TGTGCCAGCAGCTTGAGCAGGACTGGGAGCTCCTATAATTCACCCCTCCACTTT	CASSLSRTGSSYNSPLHF
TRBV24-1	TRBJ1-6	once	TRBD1	TGTGCCACCAGTGATAACAGGGGCGGCTCACCCCTCCACTTT	CATSDNRGGSPLHF
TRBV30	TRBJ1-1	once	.	TGTGCCTGGAGTCCTACATTGGGGCGTCACACTGAAGCTTTCTTT	CAWSPTLGRHTEAFF
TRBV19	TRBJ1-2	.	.	TGTGCCATTGAGGAAAACGGTGGCTACACCTTC	CAIEENGGYTF
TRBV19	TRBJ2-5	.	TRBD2	TGTGCCAGTAGTATACCGGGACTAGCGCCATCCCCCGAGGGGGCCCAGTACTTC	CASSIPGLAPSPEGAQYF
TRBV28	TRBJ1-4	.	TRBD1	TGTGCCAGCAGTTCAGGACAGGGCGGGACTAATGAAAAACTGTTTTTT	CASSSGQGGTNEKLFF
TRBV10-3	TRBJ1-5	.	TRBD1	TGTGCCATCAACAATCCAGGGGGCGCGGAGCCCCAGCATTTT	CAINNPGGAEPQHF
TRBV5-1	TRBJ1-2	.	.	TGCGCCAGCAGCTTCAAGGGCGAGGGTGGCTACACCTTC	CASSFKGEGGYTF
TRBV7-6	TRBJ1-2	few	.	TGTGCCAGCAGCTTAGTGGCAGGGGAAGGCTACACCTTC	CASSLVAGEGYTF
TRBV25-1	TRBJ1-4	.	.	TGTGCCAGCAGTGAATACGGTGAAAAACTGTTTTTT	CASSEYGEKLFF
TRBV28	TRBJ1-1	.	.	TGTGCCAGCATTCTACCCACAGGGACTGAAGCTTTCTTT	CASILPTGTEAFF
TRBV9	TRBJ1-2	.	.	TGTGCCAGCAGCGTAGGCCAGAACTATGGCTACACCTTC	CASSVGQNYGYTF
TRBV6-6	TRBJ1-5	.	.	TGTGCCAGCAGGCCCGGACAGTCTGGCAATCAGCCCCAGCATTTT	CASRPGQSGNQPQHF
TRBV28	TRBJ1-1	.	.	TGTGCCAGCAATCCCGGGACTCGGAACACTGAAGCTTTCTTT	CASNPGTRNTEAFF
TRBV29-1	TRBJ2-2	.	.	TGCAGCGTTCCTCTCCTACACCTGGACACGATGAATCCCTTGAACACCGGGGAGCTGTTTTTT	CSVPLLHLDTMNPLNTGELFF
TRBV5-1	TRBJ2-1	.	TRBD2	TGCGCCAGCAGCTTGGAGGCTAGCGGGAGGGCCGAGCAGTTCTTC	CASSLEASGRAEQFF
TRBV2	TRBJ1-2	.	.	TGTGCCAGCAGTGACAGTCGAAACTATGGCTACACCTTC	CASSDSRNYGYTF
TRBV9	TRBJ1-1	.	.	TGTGCCAGCAGCGTAGCTCACGGGGGTTTACTTGGTGAAGCTTTCTTT	CASSVAHGGLLGEAFF
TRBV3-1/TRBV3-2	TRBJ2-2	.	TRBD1	TGTGCCAGCAGCCTCGGACAGGTCACCGGGGAGCTGTTTTTT	CASSLGQVTGELFF
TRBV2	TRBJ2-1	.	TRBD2	TGTGCCAGCAGTGGCAACTCCGGGACTACGGAGCAGTTCTTC	CASSGNSGTTEQFF
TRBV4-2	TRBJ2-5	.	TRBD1	TGTGCCAGCAGCCAAGGGTCCCGACAGGGAGAAGAGACCCAGTACTTC	CASSQGSRQGEETQYF
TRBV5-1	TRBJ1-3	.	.	TGCGCCAGCAGGATGCAGGGGCAAGGAAACACCATATATTTT	CASRMQGQGNTIYF
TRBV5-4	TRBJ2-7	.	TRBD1	TGTGCCAGCAGGGCTACAGGGGGCAACGAGCAGTACTTC	CASRATGGNEQYF
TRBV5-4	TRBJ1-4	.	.	TGTGCCAGCAGCTTAGTCAGGCCCGGCTATAGTGAAAAACTGTTTTTT	CASSLVRPGYSEKLFF
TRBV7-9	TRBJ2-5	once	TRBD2	TGTGCCAGCAGCCCTCCCCCAGCGGGGGAAATACAAGAGACCCAGTACTTC	CASSPPPAGEIQETQYF
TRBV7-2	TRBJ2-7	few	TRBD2	TGTGCCAGCAGCCTCCGCGAGCGGGGGCCAACCTACGAGCAGTACTTC	CASSLRERGPTYEQYF
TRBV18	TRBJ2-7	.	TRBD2	TGTGCCAGCTCACCAACTAGCGGGGGGGCGAGCGAGCAGTACTTC	CASSPTSGGASEQYF
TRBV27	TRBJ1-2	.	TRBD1	TGTGCCAGCAGGACAGGGAGAGATGGCTACACCTTC	CASRTGRDGYTF
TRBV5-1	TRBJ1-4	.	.	TGCGCCAGCAGCTTGGCTACGGGACATCAAGAGGAAAAACTGTTTTTT	CASSLATGHQEEKLFF
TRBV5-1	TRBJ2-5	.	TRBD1	TGCGCCAGCCAACCGGCCGGGACAGGGAGAAGGGAGACCCAGTACTTC	CASQPAGTGRRETQYF
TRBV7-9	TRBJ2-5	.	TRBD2	TGTGCCAGCAGCTTCCAACCCTACAGACTAGCCGCCCAAGAGACCCAGTACTTC	CASSFQPYRLAAQETQYF
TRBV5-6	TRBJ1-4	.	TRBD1	TGTGCCAGCAGCTTGTTGGGGACAGGGGCTGAAAAACTGTTTTTT	CASSLLGTGAEKLFF
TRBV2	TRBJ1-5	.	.	TGTGCCAGCAGCCTCGACAGATTCAATCAGCCCCAGCATTTT	CASSLDRFNQPQHF
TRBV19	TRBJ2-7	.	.	TGTGCCAGTAGCTGGGGCAAGGGCGGGCAGTACTTC	CASSWGKGGQYF
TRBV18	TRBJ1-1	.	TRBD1	TGTGCCAGCTCACCACCGGACAGGTCGAACACTGAAGCTTTCTTT	CASSPPDRSNTEAFF
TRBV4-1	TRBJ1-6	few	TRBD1	TGCGCCAGCAGCCAAGAGGCCAGGGGGAGCTCACCCCTCCACTTT	CASSQEARGSSPLHF
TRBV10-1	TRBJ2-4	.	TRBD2	TGCGCCAGCAGTGAGTCGGCGGGGGGGCGGAAAAACATTCAGTACTTC	CASSESAGGRKNIQYF
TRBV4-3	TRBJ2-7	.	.	TGCGCCAGCAGCCAAGGTATTTACGGCTCCTACGAGCAGTACTTC	CASSQGIYGSYEQYF
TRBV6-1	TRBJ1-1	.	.	TGTGCCAGCAGTGAGTACGGGGTCAACACTGAAGCTTTCTTT	CASSEYGVNTEAFF
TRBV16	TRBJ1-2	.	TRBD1	TGTGCCAGCAGCCAAAACCGGGACAGGGGGAACTATAACTATGGCTACACCTTC	CASSQNRDRGNYNYGYTF
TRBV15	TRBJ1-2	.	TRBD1	TGTGCCACCAGCAGAGATGGACAGGGGAGCGGCTACACCTTC	CATSRDGQGSGYTF
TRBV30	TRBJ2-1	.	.	TGTGCCTGGGCAGGGGTAAATGAGCAGTTCTTC	CAWAGVNEQFF
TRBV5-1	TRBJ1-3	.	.	TGCGCCAGCAGCTTGACAGGCATCTCTGGAAACACCATATATTTT	CASSLTGISGNTIYF
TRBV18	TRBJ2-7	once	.	TGTGCCAGCTCACCACCGCCAGCCTACGAGCAGTACTTC	CASSPPPAYEQYF
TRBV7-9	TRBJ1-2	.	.	TGTGCCAGCAGCTTAGGGCAGGGTTTTAATGGCTACACCTTC	CASSLGQGFNGYTF
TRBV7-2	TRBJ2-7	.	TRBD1	TGTGCCAGCAGCTCCCCCCCTGGGACAGCTCCTAAGCTAATCTTC	CASSSPPGTAPKLIF
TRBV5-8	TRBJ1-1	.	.	TGTGCCAGCAGCTTAGACATGGATTATGAAGCTTTCTTT	CASSLDMDYEAFF
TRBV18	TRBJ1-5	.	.	TGTGCCAGCTCATCAGATAACAATCAGCCCCAGCATTTT	CASSSDNNQPQHF
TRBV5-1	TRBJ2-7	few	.	TGCGCCAGCAGCTCCTTCAGGGACGAGCAGTACTTC	CASSSFRDEQYF
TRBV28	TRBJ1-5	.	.	TGTGCCAGCAGTTTGGGGAGGCAGCCCCAGCATTTT	CASSLGRQPQHF
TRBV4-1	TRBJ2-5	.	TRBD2	TGCGCCAGCAGCCAAGAGGCGGGGGGCCAAGAGACCCAGTACTTC	CASSQEAGGQETQYF
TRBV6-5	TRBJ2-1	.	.	TGTGCCAGCACCACCGCGGTGGAAAATGAGCAGTTCTTC	CASTTAVENEQFF
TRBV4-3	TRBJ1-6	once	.	TGCGCCAGCAGCCAAGTGACAGGCTCACCCCTCCACTTT	CASSQVTGSPLHF
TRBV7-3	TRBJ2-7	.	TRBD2	TGTGCCAGCAGCTTAATGGGGAGGGGGCTAGCGGGAGTGGACGAGCAGTACTTC	CASSLMGRGLAGVDEQYF